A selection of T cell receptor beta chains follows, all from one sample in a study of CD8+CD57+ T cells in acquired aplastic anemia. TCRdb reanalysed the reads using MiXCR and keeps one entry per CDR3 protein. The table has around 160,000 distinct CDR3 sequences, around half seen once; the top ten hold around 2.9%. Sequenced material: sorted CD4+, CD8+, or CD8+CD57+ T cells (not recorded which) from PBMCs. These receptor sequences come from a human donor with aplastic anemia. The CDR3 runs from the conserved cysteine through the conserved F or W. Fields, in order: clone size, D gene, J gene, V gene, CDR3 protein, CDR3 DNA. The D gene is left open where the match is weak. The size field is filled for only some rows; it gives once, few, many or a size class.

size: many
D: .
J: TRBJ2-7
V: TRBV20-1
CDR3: CSARERTRAYEQYF
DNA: TGCAGTGCTAGAGAAAGAACTAGGGCCTACGAGCAGTACTTC

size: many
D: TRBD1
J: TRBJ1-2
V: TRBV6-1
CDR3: CASSGGTASGYTF
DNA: TGTGCCAGCAGTGGTGGGACAGCGTCTGGCTACACCTTC

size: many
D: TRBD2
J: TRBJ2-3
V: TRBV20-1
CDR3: CSAPGGRSLGTDTQYF
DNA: TGCAGTGCCCCCGGGGGGAGGAGCTTGGGGACAGATACGCAGTATTTT

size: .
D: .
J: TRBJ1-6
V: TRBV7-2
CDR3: CASSAGRGSPLHF
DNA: TGTGCCAGCAGCGCAGGACGGGGTTCACCCCTCCACTTT

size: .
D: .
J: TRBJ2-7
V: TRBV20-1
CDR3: CSARGAFGREQYF
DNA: TGCAGTGCTAGAGGGGCATTCGGGCGCGAGCAGTACTTC

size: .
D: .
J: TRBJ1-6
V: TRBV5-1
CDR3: CASSLTDNSPLHF
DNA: TGCGCCAGCAGCTTGACAGATAATTCACCCCTCCACTTT

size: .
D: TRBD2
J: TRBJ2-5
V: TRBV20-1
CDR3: CSASRASGIGGRETQYF
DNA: TGCAGTGCTAGTCGGGCTAGCGGGATCGGGGGGCGGGAGACCCAGTACTTC

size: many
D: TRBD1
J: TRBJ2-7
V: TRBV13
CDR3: CASSFYRDRRTYEQYF
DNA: TGTGCCAGCAGCTTCTACCGGGACAGGCGGACCTACGAGCAGTACTTC

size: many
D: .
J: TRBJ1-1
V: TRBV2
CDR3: CASSEWQNEAFF
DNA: TGTGCCAGCAGTGAATGGCAGAATGAAGCTTTCTTT

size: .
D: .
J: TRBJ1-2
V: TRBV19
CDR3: CASSTRNGYTF
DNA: TGTGCCAGTAGTACGAGGAATGGCTACACCTTC

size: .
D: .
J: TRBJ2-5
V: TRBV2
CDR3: CASSVDRNKYF
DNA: TGTGCCAGCAGTGTCGACAGGAACAAGTACTTC

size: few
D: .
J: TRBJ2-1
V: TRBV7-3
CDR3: CASSQGWGNEQFF
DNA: TGTGCCAGCAGCCAAGGTTGGGGAAATGAGCAGTTCTTC

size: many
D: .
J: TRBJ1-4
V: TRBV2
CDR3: CAGGPEDEKLFF
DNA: TGTGCCGGGGGCCCCGAGGATGAAAAACTGTTTTTT

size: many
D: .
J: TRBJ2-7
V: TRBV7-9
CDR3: CASSRGSTYEQYF
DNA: TGTGCCAGCAGCCGGGGGAGCACCTACGAGCAGTACTTC

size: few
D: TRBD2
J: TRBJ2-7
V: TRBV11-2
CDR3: CASSFLRLAGGGGYEQYF
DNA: TGTGCCAGCAGCTTCCTTCGACTAGCGGGAGGAGGCGGCTACGAGCAGTACTTC

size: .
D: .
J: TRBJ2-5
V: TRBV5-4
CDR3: CASRGALNPKETQYF
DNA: TGTGCCAGCCGAGGGGCCCTGAACCCAAAAGAGACCCAGTACTTC

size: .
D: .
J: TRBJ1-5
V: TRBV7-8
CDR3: CASSLVSSQPQHF
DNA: TGTGCCAGCAGCTTGGTCAGTAGTCAGCCCCAGCATTTT

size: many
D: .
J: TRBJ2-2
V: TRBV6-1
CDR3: CASSPRVNTGELFF
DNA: TGTGCCAGCAGTCCCAGGGTGAACACCGGGGAGCTGTTTTTT

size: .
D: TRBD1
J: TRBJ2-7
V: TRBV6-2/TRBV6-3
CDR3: CASRNTGALFDEQYF
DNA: TGTGCCAGCAGGAATACAGGGGCCCTCTTCGACGAGCAGTACTTC

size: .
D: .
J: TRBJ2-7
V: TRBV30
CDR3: CAWITGYEQYF
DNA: TGTGCCTGGATCACGGGCTACGAGCAGTACTTC

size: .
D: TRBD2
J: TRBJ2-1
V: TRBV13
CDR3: CAGSRNGLAGAYEQFF
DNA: TGTGCCGGCAGCCGAAACGGACTAGCGGGAGCATACGAGCAGTTCTTC

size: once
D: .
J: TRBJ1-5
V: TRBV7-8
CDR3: CASSVGQSNQPQHF
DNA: TGTGCCAGCAGCGTAGGGCAGAGCAATCAGCCCCAGCATTTT

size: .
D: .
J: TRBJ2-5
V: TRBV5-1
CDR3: CASSLGTTTQETQYF
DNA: TGCGCCAGCAGCTTGGGGACTACCACCCAAGAGACCCAGTACTTC

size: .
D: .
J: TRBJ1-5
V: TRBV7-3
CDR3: CASSLISGQPQHF
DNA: TGTGCCAGCAGCTTAATTTCCGGGCAGCCCCAGCATTTT

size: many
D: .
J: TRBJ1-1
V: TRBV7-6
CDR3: CASSLSIQNTEAFF
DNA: TGTGCCAGCAGCTTGTCCATCCAGAACACTGAAGCTTTCTTT

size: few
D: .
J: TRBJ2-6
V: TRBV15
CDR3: CATSRDSGANVLTF
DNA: TGTGCCACCAGCAGAGACTCTGGGGCCAACGTCCTGACTTTC

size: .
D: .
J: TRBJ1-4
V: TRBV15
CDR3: CAGTDRLNEKLFF
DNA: TGTGCCGGAACAGACAGGCTTAATGAAAAACTGTTTTTT

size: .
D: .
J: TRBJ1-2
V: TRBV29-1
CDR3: CSAGGDGYTF
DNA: TGCAGCGCGGGGGGGGATGGCTACACCTTC

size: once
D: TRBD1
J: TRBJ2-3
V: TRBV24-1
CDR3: CATSGQGAGDTQYF
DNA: TGTGCCACCAGTGGACAGGGGGCAGGAGATACGCAGTATTTT

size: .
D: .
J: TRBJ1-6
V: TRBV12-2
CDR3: CASRVVNSPLHF
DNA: TGTGCAAGTCGCGTGGTAAACTCACCCCTCCACTTT

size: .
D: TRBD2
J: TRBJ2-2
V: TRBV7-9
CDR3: CAWTSGSPGELFF
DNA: TGTGCCTGGACTAGCGGGAGCCCCGGGGAGCTGTTTTTT

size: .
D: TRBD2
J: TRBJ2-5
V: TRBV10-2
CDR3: CAIPLRLAGSQETQYF
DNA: TGCGCCATCCCTCTTAGGTTAGCGGGGTCACAAGAGACCCAGTACTTC

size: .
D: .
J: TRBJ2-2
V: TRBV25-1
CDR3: CASSMKGVSGELFF
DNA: TGTGCCAGCAGTATGAAAGGGGTGAGCGGGGAGCTGTTTTTT

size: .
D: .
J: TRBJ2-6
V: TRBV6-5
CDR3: CASSSSLSGANVLTF
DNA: TGTGCCAGCAGTTCGTCCCTATCGGGGGCCAACGTCCTGACTTTC

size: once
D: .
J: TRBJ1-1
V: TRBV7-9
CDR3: CASSVGPRGTEAFF
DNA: TGTGCCAGCAGCGTGGGGCCCCGGGGGACTGAAGCTTTCTTT

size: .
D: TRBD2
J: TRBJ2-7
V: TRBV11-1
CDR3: CASSSAGLAGLYEQYF
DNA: TGTGCCAGCAGCTCGGCCGGACTAGCGGGCCTCTACGAGCAGTACTTC

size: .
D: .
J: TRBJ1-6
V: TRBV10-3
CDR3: CASQGNYNSPLHF
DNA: TGTGCCAGCCAGGGAAACTATAATTCACCCCTCCACTTT

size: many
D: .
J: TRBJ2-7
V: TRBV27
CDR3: CASSSPDSSRPYEQYF
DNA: TGTGCCAGCAGTTCCCCCGACTCATCCCGACCCTACGAGCAGTACTTC

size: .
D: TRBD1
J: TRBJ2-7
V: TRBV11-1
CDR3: CASSLGQGQGAYEQYF
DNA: TGTGCCAGCAGCTTAGGACAGGGACAGGGGGCGTACGAGCAGTACTTC

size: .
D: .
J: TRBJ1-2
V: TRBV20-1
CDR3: CSASRGAHQGSNYGYTF
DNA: TGCAGTGCTTCCAGAGGGGCTCATCAGGGGTCTAACTATGGCTACACCTTC

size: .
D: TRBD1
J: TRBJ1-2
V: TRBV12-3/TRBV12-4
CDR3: CASRSGQGSYGYTF
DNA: TGTGCCAGCAGATCCGGACAGGGCTCCTATGGCTACACCTTC

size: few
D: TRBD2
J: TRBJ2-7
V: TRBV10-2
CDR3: CASGGEGSYEQYF
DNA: TGCGCCAGCGGGGGGGAGGGGTCCTACGAGCAGTACTTC

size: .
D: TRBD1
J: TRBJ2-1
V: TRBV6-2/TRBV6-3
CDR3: CASSYSIIDRDGEQFF
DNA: TGTGCCAGCAGTTACTCCATAATCGACAGGGACGGTGAGCAGTTCTTC

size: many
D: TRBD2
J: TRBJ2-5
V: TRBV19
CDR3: CASSPGLAGGQSLETQYF
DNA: TGTGCCAGTAGCCCGGGACTAGCGGGAGGGCAATCTTTGGAGACCCAGTACTTC

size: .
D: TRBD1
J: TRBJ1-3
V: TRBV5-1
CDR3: CASSSETGGAGNTIYF
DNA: TGCGCCAGCAGCTCGGAGACAGGGGGAGCTGGAAACACCATATATTTT